This TCR beta chain was found in a study of molecular identifiers for immune sequencing clone quantification (dated by TCRdb to between 2018 and 2020). As for the study more broadly: For a replicate experiment, RNA from around 20,000 or 99,000 naive CD8 T cells was divided into five aliquots, and four of the five aliquots were sequenced. The study was a methods study using CD8 T cells to benchmark molecular-identifier clustering-based TCR repertoire sequencing (MIDCIRS) and TCR RNA copy counting.

This clonotype was observed a few times. What antigen it recognizes has not been identified. Base qualities are not recorded, but no much larger clone differs from it by a single base. The germline V gene encodes CDR1 LNHNV and CDR2 YYDKDF (reference sequence). Trimming takes 0 bases from V and 7 bases from J, and the germline ends sit 18 bases apart. The CDR3 starts with the cysteine, ends with the phenylalanine, and has 16 residues. Solely the CDR3 DNA is kept, with 48 bases framed from the first base. On the study overall, not on this receptor specifically: Spiked-in Jurkat TCR RNA equal to a single cell's worth was reported to be detectable even within one million naive CD8 T cells. Identical TCR molecules sharing a barcode could cause highly expanded clone sizes to be underestimated. In CMV-specific effector cells, over 99% of molecules were held by clones above 20 RNA copies, whereas under 1% of molecules were held by such clones in naive cells. When barcode sub-clustering was omitted, TCR diversity was inflated by chimeric consensus sequences, with chimeras reaching as high as 47%. The naive libraries included spiked-in Jurkat TCR RNA (roughly nine copies' worth), and this RNA is not part of the donor repertoire. Approximately 3.3 recovered TCR RNA copies per cell were obtained by modeling, versus approximately 9 by digital PCR, implying a capture efficiency of about 30%.

Libraries of naive CD8 T cells were built from anywhere between about 18,000 and 1,000,000 sorted cells, with 10%, 30% or 50% of the purified RNA used. On a BD FACSAria II, naive CD8 T cells were FACS-sorted as CD8+CD4-CCR7+CD45RA+ and collected into RLT Plus buffer. Nine to eleven TCR copies' worth of Jurkat RNA were spiked into about 20,000-1,100,000 naive CD8 T cell samples to test detection sensitivity. CD8 T cells were enriched using RosetteSep CD8+ T Cell Enrichment Cocktail and Ficoll-Paque, and the enriched cells then underwent ACK red cell lysis. The library came from PCR. The sequencer was a NextSeq 500. Bulk TCR libraries were prepared as previously described, using TCR primers listed in Table S5. The Qiagen AllPrep DNA/RNA kit was used to purify total RNA. Before any analysis, reads coming from multiple sequencing runs of the same library were combined into one pool. Regarding the original processing steps: Reads were retained only if their TCR constant sequence matched exactly, and those retained reads were trimmed to 150 nt and grouped according to their 12-nt molecular barcodes. Within each barcode group, reads were sub-clustered at a 15% Levenshtein threshold, and quality-weighted consensus sequences were built per RNA molecule. Non-functional sequences were excluded, and lower-count sequences lying one edit away from another sequence were also excluded. Based on a fit of two negative binomial distributions, barcode sub-clusters having less than 20% of the maximum read count were discarded. The public reads were reanalyzed by TCRdb: fastp trimming at Q25, MiXCR alignment, in-frame beta chains only. Rows are combined by CDR3 protein, so each entry shows the most common genes and DNA. What appears here as the V and J calls and clone size reflects TCRdb's work, not the paper's. The sample records some 580,000 distinct CDR3 sequences, approximately 24% of which are singletons. The ten largest clonotypes hold 0.78% of the sample.

Sequencing was done on a sample of naive CD8+ T cells from blood, with Jurkat cell RNA spiked in. The cell subset or site label of this sample denotes: FACS-sorted CD8+CD4-CCR7+CD45RA+ naive T cells. Recombination joined TRBV15 with TRBJ2-5; a tentative D call is TRBD1 (5 bases match). The receptor was derived from a human donor in good health. Some libraries in this study had Jurkat cell RNA spiked in. The CDR3 loop reads CATSRDVESRVGTQYF. At the DNA level, the sequence is TGTGCCACCAGCAGAGATGTCGAGAGCAGGGTTGGGACCCAGTACTTC.